The entry below describes one T cell receptor beta chain. CDR1 is LGHNA and CDR2 is YSLEER in the germline V gene. Trimming took 0 bases from V and 6 from J; bases not matched to a gene: 15. This CDR3 comprises 19 residues. In the original workflow: Amplifying reference gene primers gave estimates of nucleated cell counts. Assay: immunoSEQ multiplex PCR; the TCRdb copy retains only in-frame clones and omits some. V, J and clone size are taken as reported in that table, and D and trimming were inferred from the DNA itself. Among approximately 230,000 clones listed, more than 80% were seen once. The entry originates in a study of blood T cell repertoires in COVID-19. Study details: T cells, B-cell-depleted T cells, or PBMCs provided the cDNA or gDNA that served as material.

The sample consisted of peripheral blood. The chain recombines TRBV4-3 with TRBJ2-3; 10 bases are a match to TRBD2. The sequence was obtained from a man aged 25-45 years who had recovered from COVID-19. CDR3 in amino acids: CASSQDGRRTSGVRDTQYF. DNA of the CDR3: TGCGCCAGCAGCCAAGACGGCAGGAGAACTAGCGGGGTCCGGGATACGCAGTATTTT.